Below, 20 T cell receptor beta chains from the same sample are listed, as sequenced in a study of shared clonotypes between healthy human individuals. This table comes from immunoSEQ multiplex PCR, and its TCRdb copy is limited to in-frame clones, with some not included. Of 2,500,000 or so clones in the sample, 85% to 95% are singletons; the top ten hold roughly 0.34%. The material sequenced was naive CD4+ T cells from PBMCs. As for subset: CD45RA+ positively selected. These receptors were collected from a man aged 18 to 30 in good health. Some clones in this sample may be carry-over from other donors' samples.

The chain uses TRBV7-6 and TRBJ2-6, with 7 bases identical to TRBD1. V lost 0 bases and J lost 0; bases outside the gene matches: 8. Germline CDR1 and CDR2: SGHVS and FNYEAQ. CDR3 length: 19 residues. CDR3: CASSLAWSGQNSGANVLTF. CDR3 DNA: TGTGCCAGCAGCTTAGCGTGGTCGGGACAGAACTCTGGGGCCAACGTCCTGACTTTC.

This chain uses TRBV4-2 with TRBJ1-5; unclear D gene. The CDR3 totals 16 residues. V gave up 1 base and J gave up 4 bases, with 14 bases separating them. Per the germline V gene, CDR1 is LGHNA and CDR2 is YNFKEQ. CDR3 protein: CASSQVGSRENQPQHF. CDR3 bases: TGTGCCAGCAGCCAAGTCGGGTCTCGGGAGAATCAGCCCCAGCATTTT.

The gene calls are TRBV28 and TRBJ1-1, with TRBD1 as a possible D gene (6 bases). The germline V gene encodes CDR1 MDHEN and CDR2 SYDVKM. The CDR3 contains 13 residues. V was shortened by 5 bases and J by 10 bases, with 17 bases between the two germline ends. This CDR3 is CASSLPGANRAFF. The CDR3, as DNA: TGTGCCAGCAGTCTCCCAGGGGCCAACCGAGCTTTCTTT.

CDR3 amino acids: CASSLAAGAGNTIYF. The CDR3 DNA reads as TGTGCCAGCAGCTTGGCGGCGGGGGCCGGAAACACCATATATTTT. This chain joins TRBV5-5 and TRBJ1-3, with D perhaps matching TRBD1 (6 bases). The CDR3 length is 15 residues. V was shortened by 0 bases and J by 4 bases, with 11 bases between the two germline ends. The germline V gene encodes CDR1 SGHKS and CDR2 YYEKEE (reference sequence).

In the case of this clone: Within the sample, other DNA sequences also encode this same CDR3. This chain links TRBV10-3 with TRBJ2-1; tentative D call: TRBD1 (6 bases). CDR3 length: 14 amino acids. Trimming pared 6 bases from V and 1 base from J, leaving 10 bases between. Germline V gene lookup returns CDR1 ENHRY and CDR2 SYGVKD. CDR3 protein: CAIRLDRSYNEQFF. As DNA, the CDR3 is TGTGCCATCAGATTGGACAGATCCTACAATGAGCAGTTCTTC.

The chain links TRBV7-9 to TRBJ1-5, with a tentative D call TRBD1 (5 bases). The CDR3 runs to 15 residues. CDR1 is SEHNR and CDR2 is FQNEAQ in the germline V gene (reference sequence). Between the trimmed V and J ends, which lost 5 bases and 5 bases, there was a span of 16 bases. CDR3 loop: CASSADGGIYQPQHF. The CDR3 coding sequence is TGTGCCAGCAGCGCGGACGGGGGGATATATCAGCCCCAGCATTTT.

The chain has TRBV4-3 and TRBJ2-7; D possibly corresponds to TRBD2 (6 bases). Trimming left V 4 bases short and J 4 bases short, with 20 bases between. The CDR3 runs to 16 residues. Germline values: CDR1 LGHNA, CDR2 YSLEER. CDR3 in amino acids: CASSPRSGLDEYEQYF. The CDR3 DNA follows: TGCGCCAGCAGCCCGCGTTCGGGACTCGACGAATACGAGCAGTACTTC.

The count of this clone is one. The CDR3 reads CASSGKGWGEQYF. The CDR3 DNA reads TGTGCCAGCAGTGGCAAAGGTTGGGGCGAGCAGTACTTC. This chain joins TRBV28 and TRBJ2-7; D not resolved. The CDR3 totals 13 residues. Per germline, CDR1 MDHEN and CDR2 SYDVKM. Between the trimmed V and J ends, which lost 5 bases and 6 bases, there was a span of 14 bases. The variable domain in full, completed from reference TRBV28 and TRBJ2-7, reads DVKVTQSSRYLVKRTGEKVFLECVQDMDHENMFWYRQDPGLGLRLIYFSYDVKMKEKGDIPEGYSVSREKKERFSLILESASTNQTSMYLCASSGKGWGEQYFGPGTRLTVT.

The V call is TRBV27, the J call TRBJ2-1; D assignment may be TRBD1 or TRBD2 (5 bases each). The germline gives CDR1 MNHEY, CDR2 SMNVEV (reference sequence). The length of the CDR3 is 15 residues. V was pared by 3 bases and J by 1 base, with 10 bases between. In DNA, the CDR3 is TGTGCCAGCAGTTTTGGGACGCCATCCTACAATGAGCAGTTCTTC. Translating it yields CASSFGTPSYNEQFF.

This clone was observed a single time. The chain combines TRBV19 with TRBJ2-7, with TRBD1 matching over 8 bases. CDR1 is LNHDA, CDR2 SQIVND, per germline (reference sequence). This CDR3 is 14 amino acids long. With 5 bases clipped from V and 7 bases from J, the junction kept 10 bases outside the gene matches. CDR3 DNA: TGTGCCAGTAGTGGTGACAGGGGCCAGGGGGAGCAGTACTTC. Amino acids: CASSGDRGQGEQYF. The variable domain in full, with the rest retrieved from reference TRBV19 and TRBJ2-7, is DGGITQSPKYLFRKEGQNVTLSCEQNLNHDAMYWYRQDPGQGLRLIYYSQIVNDFQKGDIAEGYSVSREKKESFPLTVTSAQKNPTAFYLCASSGDRGQGEQYFGPGTRLTVT.

The chain links TRBV5-1 to TRBJ1-5; maybe TRBD1 (5 bases). Germline V CDR1 and CDR2: SGHRS, YFSETQ. The CDR3 has 14 residues. The germline V and J ends were trimmed by 4 bases and 6 bases, with 14 bases remaining between them. CDR3 amino acids: CASSAGIQGQPQHF. The CDR3 DNA follows: TGCGCCAGCAGCGCAGGGATCCAGGGTCAGCCCCAGCATTTT.

This clone was counted once. The rearrangement joins TRBV7-9 to TRBJ2-5; the match to TRBD1 covers 9 bases. CDR3 length: 17 residues. V shed 2 bases, J shed 4 bases, and the junction held 11 bases outside the gene matches. In germline, CDR1 is SEHNR, CDR2 FQNEAQ (reference sequence). As DNA, the CDR3 is TGTGCCAGCAGCTTAAGCCCTACAGGGGGCGGAAGAGAGACCCAGTACTTC. It codes for CASSLSPTGGGRETQYF.

The rearrangement links TRBV11-2 to TRBJ2-3, with 8 bases identical to TRBD1. CDR3 length: 15 amino acids. V lost 3 bases and J lost 4; bases outside the gene matches: 6. Germline CDR1 is SGHAT and CDR2 is FQNNGV. The CDR3 DNA reads as TGTGCCAGCAGCTTCCAGGGGGCGAGCGCAGATACGCAGTATTTT. This codes for CASSFQGASADTQYF.

The chain couples TRBV7-8 to TRBJ2-7; 7 positions agree with TRBD2. The J segment lost 2 bases and the V segment lost 4 bases, leaving 5 bases of the junction unmatched. The CDR3 length is 14 residues. Germline CDR1 is SGHVS and CDR2 is FQNEAQ. The CDR3 sequence is CASSSQGGPYEQYF. CDR3 sequence (DNA): TGTGCCAGCAGCTCTCAGGGAGGGCCCTACGAGCAGTACTTC.

The table lists this clone with a few counts. The chain carries TRBV2 and TRBJ1-1; D might be TRBD1 (5 bases). Germline V gene data show CDR1 as SNHLY and CDR2 as FYNNEI. The CDR3 has 15 residues. Trimming cost V 2 bases and J 1 base, with 11 bases left between them. CDR3 sequence: CASSESTQANTEAFF. The CDR3, as DNA: TGTGCCAGCAGTGAATCCACACAGGCGAACACTGAAGCTTTCTTT. Full variable domain (outside the CDR3, taken from reference TRBV2 and TRBJ1-1): EPEVTQTPSHQVTQMGQEVILRCVPISNHLYFYWYRQILGQKVEFLVSFYNNEISEKSEIFDDQFSVERPDGSNFTLKIRSTKLEDSAMYFCASSESTQANTEAFFGQGTRLTVV.

This clone appeared once. The V and J genes are TRBV4-1 and TRBJ1-2; D perhaps matches TRBD1 (5 bases). The ends were cut back, 1 base at V and 4 bases at J, with 10 bases in the middle. Germline V gives CDR1 MGHRA, CDR2 YSYEKL. This CDR3 has 14 residues. The CDR3 region is CASSQVGAVYGYTF. In nucleotides, the CDR3 is TGCGCCAGCAGCCAAGTAGGGGCAGTCTATGGCTACACCTTC.

This clone was seen only once. The sample holds other DNA sequences that translate to the same CDR3. The V call is TRBV6-5, the J call TRBJ1-1; D uncertain. Germline V gene lookup returns CDR1 MNHEY and CDR2 SVGAGI. V was trimmed by 0 bases and J by 1 base, leaving 6 bases between them. The CDR3 contains 14 residues. CDR3 coding DNA: TGTGCCAGCAGTTACTCTTCCCGGAACACTGAAGCTTTCTTT. Translating it yields CASSYSSRNTEAFF.

V usage is TRBV2 and J usage is TRBJ2-2, with 9 bases fitting TRBD1. Germline V gene sequence: CDR1 SNHLY, CDR2 FYNNEI. The CDR3 runs to 15 residues. V dropped 6 bases and J dropped 4; count of bases not matched to a gene: 6. The DNA of the CDR3 is TGTGCCAGCAGAGCCAGACAGGGGGTCACCGGGGAGCTGTTTTTT. Residues: CASRARQGVTGELFF.

The chain joins TRBV19 to TRBJ1-1; maybe TRBD1 (6 bases). CDR3 length: 13 residues. V was trimmed by 7 bases and J by 1 base, leaving 10 bases between them. From germline, CDR1 is LNHDA and CDR2 SQIVND (reference sequence). Here the CDR3 DNA reads TGTGCCAGTATAGCGGGGGCGAACACTGAAGCTTTCTTT. This gives the protein CASIAGANTEAFF.

The chain uses TRBV5-1 and TRBJ1-2; D not certain. CDR3 size: 12 residues. The V end was cut by 1 base, the J end by 6 bases, with 7 bases between. Germline CDR1 reads SGHRS; CDR2 reads YFSETQ. The CDR3 bases are TGCGCCAGCAGCTTGCTAGGGCATGGCTACACCTTC. Its translation: CASSLLGHGYTF. Supplemented by reference TRBV5-1 and TRBJ1-2, the full variable domain reads KAGVTQTPRYLIKTRGQQVTLSCSPISGHRSVSWYQQTPGQGLQFLFEYFSETQRNKGNFPGRFSGRQFSNSRSEMNVSTLELGDSALYLCASSLLGHGYTFGSGTRLTVV.